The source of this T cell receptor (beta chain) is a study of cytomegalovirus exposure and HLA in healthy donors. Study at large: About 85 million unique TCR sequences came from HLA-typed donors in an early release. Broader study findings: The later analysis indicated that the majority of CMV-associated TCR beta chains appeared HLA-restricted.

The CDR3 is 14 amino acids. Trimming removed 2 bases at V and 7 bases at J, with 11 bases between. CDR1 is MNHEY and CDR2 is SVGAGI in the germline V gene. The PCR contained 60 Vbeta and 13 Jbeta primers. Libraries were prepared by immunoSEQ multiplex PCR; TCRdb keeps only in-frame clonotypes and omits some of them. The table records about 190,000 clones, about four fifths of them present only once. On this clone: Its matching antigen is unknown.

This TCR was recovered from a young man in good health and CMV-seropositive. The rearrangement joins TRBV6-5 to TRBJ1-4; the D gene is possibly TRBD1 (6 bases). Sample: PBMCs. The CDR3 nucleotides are TGTGCCAGCAGTTACACAGGGATGGGTGAAAAACTGTTTTTT. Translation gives CASSYTGMGEKLFF.